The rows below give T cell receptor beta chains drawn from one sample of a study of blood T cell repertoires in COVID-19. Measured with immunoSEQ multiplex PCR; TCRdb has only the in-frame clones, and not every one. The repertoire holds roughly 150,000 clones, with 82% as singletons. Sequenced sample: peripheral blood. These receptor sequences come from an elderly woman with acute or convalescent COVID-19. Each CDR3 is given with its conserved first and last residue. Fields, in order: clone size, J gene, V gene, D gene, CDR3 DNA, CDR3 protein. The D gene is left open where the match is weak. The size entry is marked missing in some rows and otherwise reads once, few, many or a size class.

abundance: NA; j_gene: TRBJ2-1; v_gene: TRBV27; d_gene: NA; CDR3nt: TGTGCCAGCAGCCCGCAGGTGAATGAGCAGTTCTTC; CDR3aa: CASSPQVNEQFF
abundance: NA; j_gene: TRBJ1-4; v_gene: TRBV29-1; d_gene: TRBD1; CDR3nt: TGCAGCGTGGCACAGGGGGCGGGCGAAAAACTGTTTTTT; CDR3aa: CSVAQGAGEKLFF
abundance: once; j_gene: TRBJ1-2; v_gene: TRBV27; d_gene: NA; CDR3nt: TGTGCCAGCAGTCCGCCTACAGGCCACTATGGCTACACCTTC; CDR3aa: CASSPPTGHYGYTF
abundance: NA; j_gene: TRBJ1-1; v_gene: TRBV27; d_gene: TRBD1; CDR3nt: TGTGCCAGCAGTTCAGTCCCGGGACAGTGGGAGGTGAGGAACACTGAAGCTTTCTTT; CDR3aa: CASSSVPGQWEVRNTEAFF
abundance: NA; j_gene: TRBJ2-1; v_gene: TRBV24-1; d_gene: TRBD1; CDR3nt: TGTGCCACCAGTGATTCGGGAACAGGGGGCCGAGGGAATGAGCAGTTCTTC; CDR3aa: CATSDSGTGGRGNEQFF
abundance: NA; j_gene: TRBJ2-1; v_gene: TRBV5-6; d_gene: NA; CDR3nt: TGTGCCAGCAGCTATAGGACTGTGCGCTCCTACAATGAGCAGTTCTTC; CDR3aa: CASSYRTVRSYNEQFF
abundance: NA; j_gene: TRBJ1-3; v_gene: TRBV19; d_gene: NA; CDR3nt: TGTGCCAGTAGTCTCTTCCCCGGGGGAAACTCTGGAAACACCATATATTTT; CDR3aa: CASSLFPGGNSGNTIYF
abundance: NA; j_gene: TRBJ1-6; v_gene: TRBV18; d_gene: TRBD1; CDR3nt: TGTGCCAGCTCACCAAACCGGGACAGGGGGCGTAATTCACCCCTCCACTTT; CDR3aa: CASSPNRDRGRNSPLHF
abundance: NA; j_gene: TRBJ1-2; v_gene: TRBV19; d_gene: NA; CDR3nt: TGTGCCAGTAGTCCTCCGGGGTCAACTGGGGAGGGAGCTAACTATGGCTACACCTTC; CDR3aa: CASSPPGSTGEGANYGYTF
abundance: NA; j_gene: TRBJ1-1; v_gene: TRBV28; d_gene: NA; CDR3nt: TGTGCCAGCAGTTTTTGGCCCCTTTTGGGGGGAAACACTGAAGCTTTCTTT; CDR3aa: CASSFWPLLGGNTEAFF
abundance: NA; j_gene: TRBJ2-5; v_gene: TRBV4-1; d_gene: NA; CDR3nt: TGCGCCAGCAGCCAAGGGTGGCTCTCGTGGACCCAGTACTTC; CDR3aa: CASSQGWLSWTQYF
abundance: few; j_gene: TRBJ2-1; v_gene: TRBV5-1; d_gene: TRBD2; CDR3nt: TGCGCCAGCAGCTTGGCCGTCGGTAGCGGGGACAATGAGCAGTTCTTC; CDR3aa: CASSLAVGSGDNEQFF
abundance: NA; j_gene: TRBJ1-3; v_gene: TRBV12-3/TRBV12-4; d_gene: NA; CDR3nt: TGTGCCAGCAGTTTTGGGCAGGGAAACACCATATATTTT; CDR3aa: CASSFGQGNTIYF
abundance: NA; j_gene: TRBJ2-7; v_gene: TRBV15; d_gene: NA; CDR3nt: TGTGCCACCAGCAGAGATTGGCAGGGAAGGACCCACGAGCAGTACTTC; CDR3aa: CATSRDWQGRTHEQYF
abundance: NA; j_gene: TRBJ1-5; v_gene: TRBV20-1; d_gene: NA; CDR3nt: TGCAGTGCTAGTGGCAGACTAAATCAGCCCCAGCATTTT; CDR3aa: CSASGRLNQPQHF
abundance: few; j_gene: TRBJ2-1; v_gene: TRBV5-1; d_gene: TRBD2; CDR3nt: TGCGCCAGCAGCTTGGTCCTAGCGGGAGGCGGAGGGGATGAGCAGTTCTTC; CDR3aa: CASSLVLAGGGGDEQFF
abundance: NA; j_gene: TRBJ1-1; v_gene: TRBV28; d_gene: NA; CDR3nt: TGTGCCAGCAGTTTTCCGACAGTGCGGGAAGCTTTCTTT; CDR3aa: CASSFPTVREAFF
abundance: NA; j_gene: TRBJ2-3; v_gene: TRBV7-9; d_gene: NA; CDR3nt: TGTGCCAGCAAGCAGGCGGGGGCCCTAACAGATACGCAGTATTTT; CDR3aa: CASKQAGALTDTQYF
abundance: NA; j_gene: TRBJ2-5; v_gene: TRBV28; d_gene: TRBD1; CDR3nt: TGTGCCAGCAGTTTAGGCAGGGGGCGGGAGACCCAGTACTTC; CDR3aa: CASSLGRGRETQYF
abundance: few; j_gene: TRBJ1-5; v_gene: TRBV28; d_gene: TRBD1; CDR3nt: TGTGCCAGCAGTTCAGGGGGCTCAGGTCAGCCCCAGCATTTT; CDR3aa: CASSSGGSGQPQHF
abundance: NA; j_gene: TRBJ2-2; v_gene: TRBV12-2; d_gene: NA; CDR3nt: TGTGCAAGTCGCTTAGCTGCCCTCAGTTTTACATACACCGGGGAGCTGTTTTTT; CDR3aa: CASRLAALSFTYTGELFF
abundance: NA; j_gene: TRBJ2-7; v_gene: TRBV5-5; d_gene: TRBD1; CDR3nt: TGTGCCAGCAGCTTGAGGGGGCTCCGGGCCTACGAGCAGTACTTC; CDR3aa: CASSLRGLRAYEQYF
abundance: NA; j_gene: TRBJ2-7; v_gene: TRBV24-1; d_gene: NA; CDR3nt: TGTGCCACCAGTGATTTCCCGGAGTCCTACGAGCAGTACTTC; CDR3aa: CATSDFPESYEQYF
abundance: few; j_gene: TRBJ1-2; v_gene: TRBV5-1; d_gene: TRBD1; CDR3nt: TGCGCCAGCAGCCCAGGACAGGGCTTTGGCTACACCTTC; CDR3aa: CASSPGQGFGYTF
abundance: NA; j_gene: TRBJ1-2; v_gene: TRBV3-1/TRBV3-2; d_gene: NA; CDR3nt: TGTGCCAGCAGCCAAGATTGGAGGGGCCTACGGGTTGGCTACACCTTC; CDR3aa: CASSQDWRGLRVGYTF
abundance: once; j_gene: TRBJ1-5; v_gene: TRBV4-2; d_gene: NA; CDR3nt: TGTGCCAGCAGCCCGAAAAGCGGGACGGGGGATCAGCCCCAGCATTTT; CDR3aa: CASSPKSGTGDQPQHF
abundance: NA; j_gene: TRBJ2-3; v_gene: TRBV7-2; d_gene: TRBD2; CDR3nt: TGTGCCAGCAGCACGCTGAGACTAGCGGGGGGGACTCTCACAGATACGCAGTATTTT; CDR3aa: CASSTLRLAGGTLTDTQYF
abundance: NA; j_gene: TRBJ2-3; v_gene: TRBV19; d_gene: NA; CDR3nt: TGTGCCAGTAGTATGTCAAGAGGCGCAGATACGCAGTATTTT; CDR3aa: CASSMSRGADTQYF
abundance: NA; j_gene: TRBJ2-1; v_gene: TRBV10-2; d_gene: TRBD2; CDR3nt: TGCGCCAGCAGTGACAGAAGAGGACTAGGCAATGAGCAGTTCTTC; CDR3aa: CASSDRRGLGNEQFF
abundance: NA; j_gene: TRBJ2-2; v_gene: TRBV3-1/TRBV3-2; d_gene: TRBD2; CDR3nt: TGTGCCAGCAGCCAAGATCCTAGCGGGAGTTTAGTCACCGGGGAGCTGTTTTTT; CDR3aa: CASSQDPSGSLVTGELFF
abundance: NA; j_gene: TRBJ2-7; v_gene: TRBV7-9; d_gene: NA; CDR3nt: TGTGCCAGCAGCCCCCTACAGGGGAGGCACTACGAGCAGTACTTC; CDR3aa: CASSPLQGRHYEQYF
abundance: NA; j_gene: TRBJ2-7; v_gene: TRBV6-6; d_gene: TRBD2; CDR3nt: TGTGCCAGCAGTTCAAGCGGGAGACCAGGCGAGCAGTACTTC; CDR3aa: CASSSSGRPGEQYF
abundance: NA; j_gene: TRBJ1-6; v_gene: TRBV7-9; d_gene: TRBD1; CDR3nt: TGTGCCAGCAGCCAGGACGGACAGGGGAATTCACCCCTCCACTTT; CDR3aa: CASSQDGQGNSPLHF
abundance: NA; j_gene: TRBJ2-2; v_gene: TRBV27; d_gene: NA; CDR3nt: TGTGCCAGCAGTTCCCACCCCCGAGCGAGGGCCCCCCCGGGGGAGCTGTTTTTT; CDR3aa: CASSSHPRARAPPGELFF
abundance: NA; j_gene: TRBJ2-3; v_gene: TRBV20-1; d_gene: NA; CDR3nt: TGCAGTGCTAGTGGTGGTGCGGGGAAAAGCACAGATACGCAGTATTTT; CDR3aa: CSASGGAGKSTDTQYF
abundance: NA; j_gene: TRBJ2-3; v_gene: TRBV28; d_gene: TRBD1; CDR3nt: TGTGCCAGCAGTGAACCGGGACAGGGGGTAAATACGCAGTATTTT; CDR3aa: CASSEPGQGVNTQYF
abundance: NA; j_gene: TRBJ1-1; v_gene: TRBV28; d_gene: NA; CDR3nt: TGTGCCAGCAGCGTTTTATTGGAGCTGAACACTGAAGCTTTCTTT; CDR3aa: CASSVLLELNTEAFF
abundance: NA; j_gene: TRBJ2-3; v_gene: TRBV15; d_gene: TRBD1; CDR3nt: TGTGCCACCGGCCGCCTAGACAGGGCGGGCACAGATACGCAGTATTTT; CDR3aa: CATGRLDRAGTDTQYF
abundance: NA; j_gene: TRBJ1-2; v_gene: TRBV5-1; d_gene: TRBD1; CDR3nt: TGCGCCAGCAGCCACGGGACAGGGAACTATGGCTACACCTTC; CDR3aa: CASSHGTGNYGYTF
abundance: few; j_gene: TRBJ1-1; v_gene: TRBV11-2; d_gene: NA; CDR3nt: TGTGCCAGCAGCTCCGTCAGGGGCCCCACTGAAGCTTTCTTT; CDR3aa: CASSSVRGPTEAFF
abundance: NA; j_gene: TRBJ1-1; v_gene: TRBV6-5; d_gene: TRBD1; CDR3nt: TGTGCCAGCAGTATCAGGGGGACCTACACTGAAGCTTTCTTT; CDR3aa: CASSIRGTYTEAFF
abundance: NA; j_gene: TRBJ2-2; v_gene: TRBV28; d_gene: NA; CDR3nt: TGTGCGTCTAACTCCGGGGGCACCGGGGAGCTGTTTTTT; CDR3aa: CASNSGGTGELFF
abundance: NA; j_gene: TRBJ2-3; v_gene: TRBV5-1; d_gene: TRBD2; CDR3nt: TGCGCCAGCAGCTGGGGGACTAGCTCGGATACGCAGTATTTT; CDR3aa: CASSWGTSSDTQYF
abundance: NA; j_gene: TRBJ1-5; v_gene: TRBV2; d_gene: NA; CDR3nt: TGTGCCAGGTCAGGGGATAGGGGCAATCAGCCCCAGCATTTT; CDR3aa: CARSGDRGNQPQHF
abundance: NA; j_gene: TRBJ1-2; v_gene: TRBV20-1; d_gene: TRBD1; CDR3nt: TGCAGTGCTAGTGGGGACAGGGGAGGTGTCTATGGCTACACCTTC; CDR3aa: CSASGDRGGVYGYTF
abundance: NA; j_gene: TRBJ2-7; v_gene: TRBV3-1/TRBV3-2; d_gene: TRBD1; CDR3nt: TGTGCCAGCAGCTTCAGGACAGGGGGCTACGAGCAGTACTTC; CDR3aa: CASSFRTGGYEQYF
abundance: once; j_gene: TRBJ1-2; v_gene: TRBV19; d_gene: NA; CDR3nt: TGTGCCAGTAGTTTGGGCGGGTTTGGCTACACCTTC; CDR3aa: CASSLGGFGYTF
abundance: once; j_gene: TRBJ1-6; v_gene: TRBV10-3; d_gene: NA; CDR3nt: TGTGCCATCAGTGACCCTAGAGGCGTAGATTCACCCCTCCACTTT; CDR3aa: CAISDPRGVDSPLHF
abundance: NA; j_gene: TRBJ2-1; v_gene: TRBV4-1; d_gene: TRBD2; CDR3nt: TGCGCCAGCAGCCAAGTGGCAAGCGGGAGTGGTGAGCAGTTCTTC; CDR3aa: CASSQVASGSGEQFF
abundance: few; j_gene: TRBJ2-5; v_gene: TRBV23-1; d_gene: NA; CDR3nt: TGCGCCAGCAGACAACCGACTGAGGCTAGCGAACCAATTAACCAAGAGACCCAGTACTTC; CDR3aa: CASRQPTEASEPINQETQYF
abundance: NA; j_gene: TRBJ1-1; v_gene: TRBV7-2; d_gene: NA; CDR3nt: TGTGCCAGCAGCTTAAGGCACAGCAACACTGAAGCTTTCTTT; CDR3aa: CASSLRHSNTEAFF
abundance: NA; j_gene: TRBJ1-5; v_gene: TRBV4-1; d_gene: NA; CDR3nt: TGCGCCAGCAGCCAAAACAGGAATAGCAATCAGCCCCAGCATTTT; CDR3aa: CASSQNRNSNQPQHF
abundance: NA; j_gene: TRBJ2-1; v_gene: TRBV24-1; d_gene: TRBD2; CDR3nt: TGTGCCACCAGTGATATAGGGACTAGCGCCGAAACTGATGAGCAGTTCTTC; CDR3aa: CATSDIGTSAETDEQFF
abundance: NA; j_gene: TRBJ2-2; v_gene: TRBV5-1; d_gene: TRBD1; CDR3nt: TGCGCCAGCAGGAATTACAGGGGTACGAACACCGGGGAGCTGTTTTTT; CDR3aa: CASRNYRGTNTGELFF
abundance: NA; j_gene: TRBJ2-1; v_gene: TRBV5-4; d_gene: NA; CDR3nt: TGTGCCAGCAGCTGGGGCGGTAGGGGCTCCTACAATGAGCAGTTCTTC; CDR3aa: CASSWGGRGSYNEQFF